The 20 T cell receptor beta chains below all came from one sample that was sequenced in a study of blood T cell repertoires in COVID-19. Clones were sequenced by immunoSEQ multiplex PCR, and TCRdb holds only the in-frame ones, with some missing. The data contain 150,000 or so clones, 70% to 85% of them singletons. Sequences were obtained from peripheral blood. These receptors came from a man in his sixties who had recovered from COVID-19.

V is TRBV5-5 and J is TRBJ2-7; 8 bases map to TRBD2. Germline V CDR1 and CDR2: SGHKS, YYEKEE (reference sequence). J lost 0 bases, V lost 4 bases, and 6 bases had no gene match. The CDR3 runs to 15 residues. This chain's CDR3 is CASSAAAGGSYEQYF. The CDR3 DNA follows: TGTGCCAGCAGCGCCGCGGCGGGGGGCTCCTACGAGCAGTACTTC.

V is TRBV29-1 and J is TRBJ2-3; 8 positions agree with TRBD1. The J segment lost 0 bases and the V segment lost 7 bases, leaving 6 bases of the junction unmatched. In germline, CDR1 is SQVTM, CDR2 ANQGSEA. The length of the CDR3 is 14 residues. The CDR3 spells CSAGQGESTDTQYF. The DNA for the CDR3 is TGCAGCGCCGGACAGGGAGAGAGCACAGATACGCAGTATTTT.

This clone was detected only once. This rearrangement joins TRBV6-5 to TRBJ2-5, with 12 bases aligning to TRBD2. The CDR3 sequence is 15 residues long. V shed 6 bases and J 1 base; nucleotides not matched to a gene: 3. CDR1 and CDR2 (germline): MNHEY, SVGAGI. The CDR3 region is CASRRGLAGQETQYF. DNA for the CDR3: TGTGCCAGCAGGAGGGGACTAGCGGGCCAAGAGACCCAGTACTTC.

The chain couples TRBV15 to TRBJ2-5; D is ambiguous. This CDR3 is 14 amino acids long. Trimming removed 0 bases from V and 0 bases from J, with 5 bases in between. Germline assignment: CDR1 LNHNV and CDR2 YYDKDF (reference sequence). DNA for the CDR3: TGTGCCACCAGCAGAGATGTAGACCAAGAGACCCAGTACTTC. Translated: CATSRDVDQETQYF.

The rearrangement uses TRBV11-3 and TRBJ2-7, with a tentative D call TRBD1 (5 bases). Trimming removed 2 bases at V and 4 bases at J, with 15 bases between. From germline, CDR1 is SGHNT and CDR2 YENEEA. This CDR3 spans 15 amino acids. CDR3 coding DNA: TGTGCCAGCAGCTTACCAGGGATACGGAGATACGAGCAGTACTTC. Translated, it gives CASSLPGIRRYEQYF.

The chain recombines TRBV7-9 with TRBJ1-6; D call uncertain. V lost 6 bases and J 9 bases, leaving 9 bases between the germline ends. CDR3 length: 12 residues. Germline CDR1 and CDR2: SEHNR and FQNEAQ (reference sequence). CDR3 coding DNA: TGTGCCAGCAGTGGTTGGAGTTCACCCCTCCACTTT. This translates into CASSGWSSPLHF.

V usage is TRBV7-9 and J usage is TRBJ1-5; tentative D call: TRBD1 (5 bases). This CDR3 has 15 residues. V gave up 5 bases and J gave up 7 bases, with 18 bases separating them. From germline, CDR1 is SEHNR and CDR2 FQNEAQ (reference sequence). CDR3: CASSRVGGAGQPQHF. DNA of the CDR3: TGTGCCAGCAGCCGTGTAGGAGGGGCTGGGCAGCCCCAGCATTTT.

In this sample, this clone turned up a few times. Other DNA variants within this sample encode the same CDR3. The chain employs TRBV5-5 and TRBJ1-1, with a weak D call TRBD1 (5 bases). This CDR3 comprises 14 residues. The V gene's germline CDR1 is SGHKS and CDR2 YYEKEE (reference sequence). The ends were cut back, 4 bases at V and 0 bases at J, with 10 bases in the middle. CDR3 residues: CASSRQGMNTEAFF. For the CDR3, the DNA is TGTGCCAGCAGCCGTCAGGGAATGAACACTGAAGCTTTCTTT.

The rearrangement uses TRBV5-1 and TRBJ1-3; D is ambiguous. The CDR3 extends over 13 amino acids. Trimming pared 5 bases from V and 0 bases from J, leaving 6 bases between. From germline, CDR1 is SGHRS and CDR2 YFSETQ. This CDR3 reads CASRVSSGNTIYF. In nucleotides, the CDR3 is TGCGCCAGCAGGGTGAGCTCTGGAAACACCATATATTTT.

The J gene is TRBJ2-3, the V gene TRBV21-1; whether TRBD2, the table's D call, matches the DNA was not checked. TRBV21-1 is described as a pseudogene. This CDR3 spans 17 amino acids. The CDR3 here is CASSKEGGGPSTDTQYF. The CDR3 DNA reads as TGTGCCAGCAGCAAAGAGGGGGGGGGCCCTAGCACAGATACGCAGTATTTT.

This clone was observed a single time. The chain carries TRBV6-5 and TRBJ2-3; 12 positions match TRBD2. This CDR3 spans 15 amino acids. The V gene end was trimmed by 7 bases and the J gene end by 5 bases; junction bases not matched to a gene: 7. CDR1 is MNHEY, CDR2 SVGAGI, per germline. The CDR3 DNA follows: TGTGCCAGCACCCTAGCGGGGGGGCCGGGAGATACGCAGTATTTT. Protein: CASTLAGGPGDTQYF.

The chain combines TRBV3-1 (or the pseudogene TRBV3-2) with TRBJ2-3, with TRBD2 matching over 8 bases. This CDR3 contains 15 residues. From germline, CDR1 is LGHDT and CDR2 YNNKEL (reference sequence). V lost 3 bases, J lost 6 bases, and 8 bases stayed unmatched. CDR3 sequence: CASSQGAGGADTQYF. The DNA of the CDR3 is TGTGCCAGCAGCCAGGGTGCGGGGGGCGCGGATACGCAGTATTTT.

This clone was detected only a few times. V is TRBV7-3 and J is TRBJ2-1; tentatively, D is TRBD2 (6 bases). V was pared by 6 bases and J by 13 bases, with 13 bases between. The V gene's germline CDR1 is SGHTA and CDR2 FQGTGA. This CDR3 contains 11 residues. The CDR3 loop reads CASRAGTIQFF. In DNA, the CDR3 is TGTGCCAGCAGGGCGGGGACCATCCAGTTCTTC.

This chain joins TRBV10-3 and TRBJ2-5; TRBD1 matches 11 bases. The ends lost 10 bases at V and 3 bases at J; junction bases unmatched: 7. Germline CDR1 is ENHRY and CDR2 is SYGVKD. CDR3 length: 14 residues. The DNA of the CDR3 is TGTGCCAGCCAAATGGGACAGGGGGAAGAGACCCAGTACTTC. Its protein product is CASQMGQGEETQYF.

V is TRBV27 and J is TRBJ1-1, with TRBD1 matching 7 bases. V lost 6 bases and J lost 5; bases outside the gene matches: 6. The V gene's germline CDR1 is MNHEY and CDR2 SMNVEV (reference sequence). The CDR3 is 13 amino acids. CDR3 sequence (DNA): TGTGCCAGCAGATTACAGGGGCGGACTGAAGCTTTCTTT. Amino acid sequence: CASRLQGRTEAFF.

J is TRBJ1-2 and V is TRBV7-9; 10 bases align to TRBD1. This CDR3 has 16 amino acids. In germline, CDR1 is SEHNR, CDR2 FQNEAQ (reference sequence). V lost 5 bases and J lost 1; bases outside the gene matches: 7. This CDR3 reads CASSALTGGLNYGYTF. CDR3 nucleotide sequence: TGTGCCAGCAGCGCCCTGACAGGGGGCCTTAACTATGGCTACACCTTC. The full variable domain, its missing parts supplied by reference TRBV7-9 and TRBJ1-2, is DTGVSQNPRHKITKRGQNVTFRCDPISEHNRLYWYRQTLGQGPEFLTYFQNEAQLEKSRLLSDRFSAERPKGSFSTLEIQRTEQGDSAMYLCASSALTGGLNYGYTFGSGTRLTVV.

This chain links TRBV5-1 with TRBJ2-7; D is possibly TRBD2 (5 bases). CDR1 and CDR2 (germline): SGHRS, YFSETQ. The CDR3 consists of 16 residues. V dropped 4 bases and J dropped 3 bases, with 20 bases sitting between them. CDR3 bases: TGCGCCAGCAGCGCAACCTACGGGGAGCTGAACTACGAGCAGTACTTC. It specifies CASSATYGELNYEQYF.

V is TRBV5-6 and J is TRBJ2-7; D unresolved. V was trimmed by 3 bases and J by 3 bases, leaving 4 bases between them. Germline assignment: CDR1 SGHDT and CDR2 YYEEEE. CDR3 length: 11 amino acids. The CDR3 loop reads CASSSIYEQYF. CDR3 DNA sequence: TGTGCCAGCAGCTCCATCTACGAGCAGTACTTC.

The chain couples TRBV7-2 to TRBJ2-3; D is unresolved. Germline V gives CDR1 SGHTA, CDR2 FQGNSA. Trimming stripped 1 base from V and 0 bases from J, with 8 bases between. This CDR3 region has 15 residues. The CDR3 here is CASSLVLQSTDTQYF. In DNA, the CDR3 is TGTGCCAGCAGCTTAGTACTGCAAAGCACAGATACGCAGTATTTT.

The rearrangement links TRBV5-4 to TRBJ2-3; D unresolved. The CDR3 contains 13 residues. V was pared by 4 bases and J by 0 bases, with 6 bases between. Germline CDR1 reads SGHNT; CDR2 reads YYREEE (reference sequence). Here the CDR3 DNA reads TGTGCCAGCAGCCCTCTTAGCACAGATACGCAGTATTTT. It yields the protein CASSPLSTDTQYF.